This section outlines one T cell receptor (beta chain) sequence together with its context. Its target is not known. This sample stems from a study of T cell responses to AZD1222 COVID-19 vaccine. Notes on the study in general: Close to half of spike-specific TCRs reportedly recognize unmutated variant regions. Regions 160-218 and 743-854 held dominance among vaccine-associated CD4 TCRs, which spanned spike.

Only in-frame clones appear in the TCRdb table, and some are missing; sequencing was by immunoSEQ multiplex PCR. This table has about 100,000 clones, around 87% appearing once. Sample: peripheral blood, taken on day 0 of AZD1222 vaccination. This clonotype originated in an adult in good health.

The CDR3 DNA follows: TGTGCCTGGAGTGCCCTCCGCGGACAGGGGGCATCCTACGAGCAGTACTTC. As protein: CAWSALRGQGASYEQYF. This rearrangement joins TRBV30 to TRBJ2-7; 11 bases map to TRBD1. This CDR3 has 17 amino acids. The ends lost 1 base at V and 1 base at J; junction bases unmatched: 9. Germline values: CDR1 GTSNPN, CDR2 SVGIG (reference sequence).